The 30 T cell receptor beta chains given below trace back to one sample, sequenced in a study of preoperative IRX-2 immunotherapy in early breast cancer. Measured with immunoSEQ multiplex PCR; TCRdb has only the in-frame clones, and not every one. The sample has around 34,000 clones, roughly 95% seen once. Treatment in this sample: preoperative locoregional IRX-2 cytokine immunotherapy. Specimen collection occurred from a patient treated with IRX-2 immunotherapy. Source of these receptors: a human donor with breast cancer.

The chain joins TRBV7-3 to TRBJ2-7; TRBD2 matches 8 bases. Germline V CDR1 and CDR2: SGHTA, FQGTGA. The CDR3 extends over 14 amino acids. Trimming took 3 bases from V and 3 from J; bases not matched to a gene: 4. The CDR3 spells CASSFAGTSYEQYF. CDR3 coding DNA: TGTGCCAGCAGCTTCGCTGGGACTAGCTACGAGCAGTACTTC.

The chain combines TRBV9 with TRBJ1-1, with TRBD1 matching over 8 bases. The CDR3 extends over 14 amino acids. Germline assignment: CDR1 SGDLS and CDR2 YYNGEE. V shed 4 bases, J shed 0 bases, and the junction held 2 bases outside the gene matches. The CDR3 sequence is CASSLTGVNTEAFF. In DNA form, the CDR3 reads TGTGCCAGCAGCTTGACAGGGGTGAACACTGAAGCTTTCTTT.

V and J are TRBV2 and TRBJ1-5; 10 bases align to TRBD1. This CDR3 region has 15 residues. The germline CDR1 and CDR2 sequences are SNHLY and FYNNEI. V shed 5 bases, J shed 6 bases, and the junction held 7 bases outside the gene matches. The CDR3 is CASSLDRGRSQPQHF. In nucleotides, the CDR3 is TGTGCCAGCAGTCTCGACAGGGGGCGAAGTCAGCCCCAGCATTTT. Looking up the rest from reference TRBV2 and TRBJ1-5 gives the full variable domain: EPEVTQTPSHQVTQMGQEVILRCVPISNHLYFYWYRQILGQKVEFLVSFYNNEISEKSEIFDDQFSVERPDGSNFTLKIRSTKLEDSAMYFCASSLDRGRSQPQHFGDGTRLSIL.

The chain couples TRBV29-1 to TRBJ1-1; D is ambiguous. The V gene lost 6 bases and the J gene lost 8 bases, with 13 bases spanning the gap. The CDR3 length is 11 residues. CDR1 is SQVTM and CDR2 is ANQGSEA in the germline V gene. The CDR3 is CSVETLGEAFF. The CDR3 region has the DNA TGCAGCGTGGAGACACTGGGGGAAGCTTTCTTT.

This chain connects TRBV7-9 to TRBJ1-5; 12 bases agree with TRBD1. The CDR3 has 18 residues. V shed 5 bases, J shed 2 bases, and the junction held 10 bases outside the gene matches. CDR1 SEHNR and CDR2 FQNEAQ come from the germline V gene (reference sequence). CDR3 loop: CASSAPGQGAGGNQPQHF. The CDR3 nucleotides are TGTGCCAGCAGCGCCCCGGGACAGGGGGCGGGAGGCAATCAGCCCCAGCATTTT.

The chain joins TRBV9 to TRBJ2-2; 11 bases fit TRBD2. The germline V gene has CDR1 SGDLS and CDR2 YYNGEE. Trimming removed 0 bases from V and 7 bases from J; junction bases left unmatched: 2. The CDR3 loop spans 15 amino acids. CDR3 amino acids: CASSVAGTSGGELFF. DNA for the CDR3: TGTGCCAGCAGCGTAGCAGGGACTAGCGGCGGGGAGCTGTTTTTT.

The V call is TRBV12-5, the J call TRBJ2-1, with 7 bases fitting TRBD2. With 5 bases clipped from V and 2 bases from J, the junction kept 3 bases outside the gene matches. The CDR3 loop spans 14 amino acids. Germline loops: CDR1 LGHNT, CDR2 FRNRAP. This chain's CDR3 is CASGLGLAYNEQFF. CDR3 nucleotides: TGTGCTAGTGGTCTAGGACTAGCCTACAATGAGCAGTTCTTC.

The chain employs TRBV15 and TRBJ1-1; possible D gene TRBD1, 5 bases. This CDR3 is built from 14 residues. With 1 base removed from V and 5 bases from J, the gap between germline ends came to 11 bases. Germline CDR1 is LNHNV and CDR2 is YYDKDF (reference sequence). CDR3 coding DNA: TGTGCCACCAGCAGAGTACAGGCGCTTACTGAAGCTTTCTTT. This encodes CATSRVQALTEAFF.

V and J are TRBV7-3 and TRBJ2-1, with 11 bases that match TRBD2. V gave up 0 bases and J gave up 11 bases; unmatched junction bases: 3. Germline V gene data show CDR1 as SGHTA and CDR2 as FQGTGA. There are 14 residues in the CDR3. CDR3 sequence: CASSLTGLAEKQFF. The CDR3 DNA reads as TGTGCCAGCAGCTTAACGGGACTAGCGGAGAAGCAGTTCTTC.

The chain combines TRBV14 with TRBJ1-6; maybe TRBD1 (5 bases). Per germline, CDR1 SGHDN and CDR2 FVKESK. The CDR3 sequence is 14 residues long. Trimming pared 5 bases from V and 7 bases from J, leaving 12 bases between. The CDR3 DNA reads TGTGCCAGCAGCGAAAATTGGGGGAATTCACCCCTCCACTTT. It yields the protein CASSENWGNSPLHF.

The J gene is TRBJ2-2, the V gene TRBV7-2, with TRBD2 as a possible D gene (7 bases). V was cut by 2 bases and J by 5 bases, with 15 bases left in between. Germline V gives CDR1 SGHTA, CDR2 FQGNSA. The CDR3 totals 16 residues. This CDR3 is CASSLNGGGITGELFF. The DNA for the CDR3 is TGTGCCAGCAGCTTAAATGGGGGGGGCATAACCGGGGAGCTGTTTTTT.

The chain couples TRBV29-1 to TRBJ2-2; TRBD1 might be the D (6 bases). The germline V gene has CDR1 SQVTM and CDR2 ANQGSEA. Trimming removed 6 bases at V and 6 bases at J, with 20 bases between. CDR3 size: 15 residues. The DNA of the CDR3 is TGCAGCGTAGGCCGTGGGACACCCTTACCCGGGGAGCTGTTTTTT. Its protein is CSVGRGTPLPGELFF.

The chain links TRBV6-5 to TRBJ1-3, with TRBD1 identical over 8 bases. The germline V gene encodes CDR1 MNHEY and CDR2 SVGAGI. The V and J ends lost 6 bases and 2 bases, in that order; junction bases with no gene match: 6. The CDR3 consists of 15 residues. CDR3 coding DNA: TGTGCCAGCAGACCGGGGACAGGCCCTGGAAACACCATATATTTT. It is translated as CASRPGTGPGNTIYF.

V is TRBV7-2 and J is TRBJ2-1; D possibly corresponds to TRBD2 (5 bases). The V gene lost 1 base and the J gene lost 6 bases, with 10 bases spanning the gap. The CDR3 consists of 14 residues. From germline, CDR1 is SGHTA and CDR2 FQGNSA. The CDR3 loop reads CASSLGPSPNEQFF. Written as DNA, the CDR3 is TGTGCCAGCAGCTTAGGCCCTAGCCCCAATGAGCAGTTCTTC. The full variable domain, in which reference TRBV7-2 and TRBJ2-1 provide the parts outside the CDR3, is GAGVSQSPSNKVTEKGKDVELRCDPISGHTALYWYRQSLGQGLEFLIYFQGNSAPDKSGLPSDRFSAERTGGSVSTLTIQRTQQEDSAVYLCASSLGPSPNEQFFGPGTRLTVL.

The rearrangement uses TRBV19 and TRBJ1-5; 7 bases agree with TRBD1. This CDR3 has 16 amino acids. Germline CDR1 is LNHDA and CDR2 is SQIVND (reference sequence). Trimming removed 5 bases from V and 2 bases from J; junction bases left unmatched: 9. Here the CDR3 reads CASSSRAGGGNQPQHF. Written as DNA, the CDR3 is TGTGCCAGTAGTTCAAGGGCAGGGGGGGGCAATCAGCCCCAGCATTTT.

The chain carries TRBV28 and TRBJ1-4; 7 nucleotides match TRBD1. Germline V gene sequence: CDR1 MDHEN, CDR2 SYDVKM. The CDR3 spans 15 residues. Unmatched junction bases numbered 8, after V lost 3 bases and J lost 7 bases. CDR3 sequence: CASSFPKGASEKLFF. CDR3 coding DNA: TGTGCCAGCAGTTTTCCGAAGGGGGCGAGTGAAAAACTGTTTTTT.

The J gene is TRBJ1-5, the V gene TRBV6-1; D might be TRBD1 (5 bases). The CDR3 has 13 residues. Germline assignment: CDR1 MNHNS and CDR2 SASEGT. The V end lost 5 bases, the J end lost 9 bases, and 14 bases lay between the germline ends. The CDR3 loop is CASSPGMVWPQHF. For the CDR3, the DNA is TGTGCCAGCAGTCCAGGGATGGTATGGCCCCAGCATTTT.

V is TRBV5-1 and J is TRBJ2-3, with no clear D. V lost 5 bases and J lost 3, with 13 bases in between. Germline V gives CDR1 SGHRS, CDR2 YFSETQ. This CDR3 has 14 amino acids. CDR3 coding DNA: TGCGCCAGCAGGGAGTTCCTGGGAACAGATACGCAGTATTTT. Protein sequence: CASREFLGTDTQYF.

This sequence joins TRBV2 and TRBJ1-2, with D maybe TRBD1 (6 bases). The CDR3 covers 10 residues. The V gene's germline CDR1 is SNHLY and CDR2 FYNNEI. Trimming left V 7 bases short and J 10 bases short, with 10 bases between. The CDR3 is CASMGGPYTF. CDR3 nucleotides: TGTGCCAGCATGGGGGGCCCCTACACCTTC.

V and J are TRBV6-5 and TRBJ2-7; the match to TRBD1 covers 7 bases. Losses at the gene ends were 5 bases for V and 2 bases for J; bases not matched to a gene: 6. Germline V gene data show CDR1 as MNHEY and CDR2 as SVGAGI. This CDR3 comprises 14 residues. This CDR3 reads CASSRTGATYEQYF. Written as DNA, the CDR3 is TGTGCCAGCAGTCGGACAGGAGCGACCTACGAGCAGTACTTC.

This chain uses TRBV7-3 with TRBJ2-7; D remains ambiguous. Trimming cost V 1 base and J 2 bases, with 15 bases left between them. The CDR3 has 16 amino acids. CDR1 is SGHTA and CDR2 is FQGTGA in the germline V gene. CDR3 loop: CASSLSRFDGPYEQYF. The CDR3, as DNA: TGTGCCAGCAGCTTAAGTCGGTTTGACGGACCCTACGAGCAGTACTTC.

This chain joins TRBV30 and TRBJ2-7, with D unresolved. There are 12 residues in the CDR3. Trimming removed 2 bases at V and 2 bases at J, with 7 bases between. Germline assignment: CDR1 GTSNPN and CDR2 SVGIG (reference sequence). CDR3 sequence reads: CAWSRPTYEQYF. As DNA, the CDR3 is TGTGCCTGGAGTAGGCCAACCTACGAGCAGTACTTC.

The gene calls are TRBV27 and TRBJ2-2; TRBD2 matches 11 bases. After removal of 6 bases from V and 5 bases from J, the junction contained 14 bases not matched to a gene. This CDR3 has 18 residues. Germline values: CDR1 MNHEY, CDR2 SMNVEV (reference sequence). In DNA, the CDR3 is TGTGCCAGCAGCCCTATGCCCCCCGGGACTAGCGGTACCGGGGAGCTGTTTTTT. Translation: CASSPMPPGTSGTGELFF.

The chain employs TRBV19 and TRBJ2-3; D may be TRBD1 (6 bases). Between the trimmed V and J ends, which lost 1 base and 3 bases, there was a span of 20 bases. Germline V gene data show CDR1 as LNHDA and CDR2 as SQIVND (reference sequence). This CDR3 contains 18 residues. The CDR3 protein is CASSIAVLGAGDTDTQYF. The CDR3 DNA reads TGTGCCAGTAGTATAGCGGTTTTAGGGGCAGGGGATACAGATACGCAGTATTTT.

The rearrangement joins TRBV18 to TRBJ2-3, with D hard to call. CDR3 length: 12 residues. V lost 3 bases and J 6 bases, leaving 7 bases between the germline ends. Germline-derived CDR1 and CDR2 are KGHSH and LQKENI. CDR3 amino acids: CASSPSDDTQYF. CDR3 DNA: TGTGCCAGCTCACCTTCTGACGATACGCAGTATTTT.

This sequence joins TRBV14 and TRBJ1-1; D is unclear. The germline CDR1 and CDR2 sequences are SGHDN and FVKESK. V was trimmed by 3 bases and J by 4 bases, leaving 9 bases between them. The CDR3 sequence is 13 residues long. CDR3 in amino acids: CASSQGWSTEAFF. The CDR3 DNA reads TGTGCCAGCAGCCAGGGCTGGAGCACTGAAGCTTTCTTT. The variable domain in full, completed from reference TRBV14 and TRBJ1-1, reads EAGVTQFPSHSVIEKGQTVTLRCDPISGHDNLYWYRRVMGKEIKFLLHFVKESKQDESGMPNNRFLAERTGGTYSTLKVQPAELEDSGVYFCASSQGWSTEAFFGQGTRLTVV.

The V call is TRBV18, the J call TRBJ1-1; 7 bases agree with TRBD1. The CDR3 is 14 residues long. Germline lookup yields CDR1 KGHSH and CDR2 LQKENI. V was pared by 3 bases and J by 3 bases, with 4 bases of the junction left unmatched. CDR3: CASSPSRGDTEAFF. CDR3 bases: TGTGCCAGCTCACCGTCCAGGGGGGACACTGAAGCTTTCTTT.

V is TRBV18 and J is TRBJ2-1, with D possibly being TRBD1 (5 bases). V shed 0 bases and J shed 14 bases, with 14 bases lying between them. The CDR3 is 13 residues long. The germline V gene encodes CDR1 KGHSH and CDR2 LQKENI. The chain's CDR3 is CASSPPNAQGEFF. CDR3 DNA: TGTGCCAGCTCACCACCGAACGCCCAGGGTGAGTTCTTC.

The J gene is TRBJ2-5, the V gene TRBV7-9; possibly TRBD1 or TRBD2 for D (6 bases each). The CDR3 has 15 amino acids. V lost 2 bases and J lost 1, with 11 bases in between. Per germline, CDR1 SEHNR and CDR2 FQNEAQ (reference sequence). This CDR3 is CASSLPGALQETQYF. As DNA, the CDR3 is TGTGCCAGCAGCTTACCGGGGGCACTCCAAGAGACCCAGTACTTC.

A word on this clone: Mismatch with germline at one junction end may stem from a read error. CDR3 nucleotides: TGTGCCAGCAGCTTACAGGGTATGAAGACTGAAGCTTTCTTT. This sequence encodes CASSLQGMKTEAFF. This rearrangement joins TRBV7-2 to TRBJ1-1; possible D gene TRBD1, 5 bases. This CDR3 has 14 residues. From germline, CDR1 is SGHTA and CDR2 FQGNSA.